The clone carrying this T cell receptor beta chain has just a few counts. This specimen belongs to a study of T-cell reconstitution after alpha-beta-depleted transplantation in children. The V end lost 4 bases, the J end lost 5 bases, and 15 bases lay between the germline ends. The CDR3 runs to 15 residues. CDR1 SGHRS and CDR2 YFSETQ come from the germline V gene. Unique molecular identifiers tagged the TCRbeta library. One entry per CDR3 protein, called by TCRdb with MiXCR from the PCR reads. There are about 640,000 distinct CDR3 sequences in the sample; roughly 17% occur only once, and 1.1% lies in the top ten.

The sequence was obtained from a human donor who donated a stem cell graft to a child with acute myeloid leukemia. The gene calls are TRBV5-1 and TRBJ1-4; D might be TRBD1 (5 bases). The sequences come from PBMCs from the stem cell graft donor, collected from the stem cell graft. CDR3 nucleotides: TGCGCCAGCAGCGCTGGACATCAACCGAATGAAAAACTGTTTTTT. Residues: CASSAGHQPNEKLFF. Filled out from reference TRBV5-1 and TRBJ1-4, the complete variable domain reads KAGVTQTPRYLIKTRGQQVTLSCSPISGHRSVSWYQQTPGQGLQFLFEYFSETQRNKGNFPGRFSGRQFSNSRSEMNVSTLELGDSALYLCASSAGHQPNEKLFFGSGTQLSVL.